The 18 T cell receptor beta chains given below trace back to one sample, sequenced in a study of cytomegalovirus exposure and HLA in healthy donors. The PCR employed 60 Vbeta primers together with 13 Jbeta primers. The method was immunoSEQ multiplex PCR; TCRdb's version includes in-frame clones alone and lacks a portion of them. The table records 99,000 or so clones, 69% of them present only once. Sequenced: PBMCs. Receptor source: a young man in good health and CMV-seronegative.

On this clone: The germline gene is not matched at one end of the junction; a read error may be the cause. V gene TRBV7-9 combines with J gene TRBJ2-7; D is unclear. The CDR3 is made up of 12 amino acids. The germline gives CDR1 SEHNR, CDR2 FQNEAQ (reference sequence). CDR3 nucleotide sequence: TGTTCCAGCAGCTCCAGGTCCTACGAGCAGTACTTC. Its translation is CSSSSRSYEQYF.

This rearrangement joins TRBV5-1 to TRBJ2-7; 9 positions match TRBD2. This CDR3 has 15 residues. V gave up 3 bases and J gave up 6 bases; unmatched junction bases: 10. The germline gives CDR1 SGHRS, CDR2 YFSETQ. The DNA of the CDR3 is TGCGCCAGCAGCTCATTAGCGGGAGTGACCTCCGAGCAGTACTTC. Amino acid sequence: CASSSLAGVTSEQYF.

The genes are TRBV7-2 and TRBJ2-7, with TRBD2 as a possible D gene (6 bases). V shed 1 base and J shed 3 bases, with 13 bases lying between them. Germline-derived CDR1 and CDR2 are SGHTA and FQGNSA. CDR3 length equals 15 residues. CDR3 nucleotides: TGTGCCAGCAGCTTAGTAGGTCTAGCGAGCTACGAGCAGTACTTC. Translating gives CASSLVGLASYEQYF.

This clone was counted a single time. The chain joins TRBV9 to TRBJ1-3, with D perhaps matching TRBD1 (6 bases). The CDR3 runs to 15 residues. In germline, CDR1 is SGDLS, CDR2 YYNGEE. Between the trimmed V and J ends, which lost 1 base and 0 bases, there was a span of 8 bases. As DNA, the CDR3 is TGTGCCAGCAGCGTAACAGGGAGCTCTGGAAACACCATATATTTT. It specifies CASSVTGSSGNTIYF.

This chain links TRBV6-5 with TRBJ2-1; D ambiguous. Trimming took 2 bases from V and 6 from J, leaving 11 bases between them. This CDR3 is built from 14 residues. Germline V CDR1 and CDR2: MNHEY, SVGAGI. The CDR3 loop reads CASSYVGFSNEQFF. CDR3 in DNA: TGTGCCAGCAGTTACGTGGGCTTTTCCAATGAGCAGTTCTTC.

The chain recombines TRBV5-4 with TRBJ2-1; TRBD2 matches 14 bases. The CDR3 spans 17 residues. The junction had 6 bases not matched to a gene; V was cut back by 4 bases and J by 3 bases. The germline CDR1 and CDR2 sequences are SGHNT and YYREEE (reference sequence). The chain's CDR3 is CASSTGLAGGGYNEQFF. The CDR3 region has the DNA TGTGCCAGCAGCACCGGACTAGCGGGAGGTGGCTACAATGAGCAGTTCTTC.

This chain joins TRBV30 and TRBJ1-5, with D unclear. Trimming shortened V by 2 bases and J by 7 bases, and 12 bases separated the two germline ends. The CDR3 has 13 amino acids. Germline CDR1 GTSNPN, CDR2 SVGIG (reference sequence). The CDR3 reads CAWSLRGRQPQHF. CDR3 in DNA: TGTGCCTGGAGTCTACGGGGTCGGCAGCCCCAGCATTTT.

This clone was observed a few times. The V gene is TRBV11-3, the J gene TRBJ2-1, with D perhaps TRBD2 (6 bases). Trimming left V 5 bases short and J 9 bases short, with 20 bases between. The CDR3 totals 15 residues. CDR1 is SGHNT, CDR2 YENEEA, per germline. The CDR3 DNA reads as TGTGCCAGCAGCCCGGGGACGGTAGGGCGGGGTGAGCAGTTCTTC. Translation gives CASSPGTVGRGEQFF.

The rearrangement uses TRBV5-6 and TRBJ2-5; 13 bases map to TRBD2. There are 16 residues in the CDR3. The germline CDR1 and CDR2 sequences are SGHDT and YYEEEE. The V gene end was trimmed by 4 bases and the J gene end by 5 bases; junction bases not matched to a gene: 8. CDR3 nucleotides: TGTGCCAGCAGCATCCAACTAGCGGGAGGGCTGGAGACCCAGTACTTC. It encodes CASSIQLAGGLETQYF.

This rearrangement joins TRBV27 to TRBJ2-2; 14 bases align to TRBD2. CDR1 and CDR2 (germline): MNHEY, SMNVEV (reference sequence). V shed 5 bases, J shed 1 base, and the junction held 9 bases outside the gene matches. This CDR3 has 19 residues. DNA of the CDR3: TGTGCCAGCAGTCAAGGACTAGCGGGAGGTTTAGAGAACACCGGGGAGCTGTTTTTT. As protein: CASSQGLAGGLENTGELFF.

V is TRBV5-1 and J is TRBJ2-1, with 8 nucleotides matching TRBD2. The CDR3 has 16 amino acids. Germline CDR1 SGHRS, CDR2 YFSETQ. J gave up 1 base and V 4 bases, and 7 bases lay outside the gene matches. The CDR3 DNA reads TGCGCCAGCAGCACAGTACTAGCGGCGTCCTACAATGAGCAGTTCTTC. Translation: CASSTVLAASYNEQFF.

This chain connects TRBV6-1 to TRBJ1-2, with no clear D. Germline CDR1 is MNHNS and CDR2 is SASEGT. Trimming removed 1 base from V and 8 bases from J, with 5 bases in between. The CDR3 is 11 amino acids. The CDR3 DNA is TGTGCCAGCAGTGAAGGCGTCGGCTACACCTTC. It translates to CASSEGVGYTF.

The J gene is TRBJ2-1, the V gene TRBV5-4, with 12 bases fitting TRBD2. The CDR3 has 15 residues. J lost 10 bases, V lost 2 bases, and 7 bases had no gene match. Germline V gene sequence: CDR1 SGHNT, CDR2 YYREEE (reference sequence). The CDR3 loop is CASSFRTSGKREQFF. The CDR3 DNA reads TGTGCCAGCAGCTTCCGGACTAGCGGGAAGCGGGAGCAGTTCTTC.

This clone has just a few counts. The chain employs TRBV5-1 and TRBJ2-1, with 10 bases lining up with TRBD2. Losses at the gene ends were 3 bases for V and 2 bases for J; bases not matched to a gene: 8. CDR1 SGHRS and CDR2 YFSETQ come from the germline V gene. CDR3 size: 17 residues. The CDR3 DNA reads TGCGCCAGCAGCTGGGCCGGAGCGGGAGGGCCCTACAATGAGCAGTTCTTC. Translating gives CASSWAGAGGPYNEQFF.

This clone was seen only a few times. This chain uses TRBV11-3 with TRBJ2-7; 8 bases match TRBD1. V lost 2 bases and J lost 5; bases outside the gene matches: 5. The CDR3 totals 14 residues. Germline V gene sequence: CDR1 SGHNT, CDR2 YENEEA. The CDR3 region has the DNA TGTGCCAGCAGCTTACGAGCAGGGGGCGACGAGCAGTACTTC. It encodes CASSLRAGGDEQYF. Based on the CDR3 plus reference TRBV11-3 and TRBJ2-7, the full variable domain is EAGVVQSPRYKIIEKKQPVAFWCNPISGHNTLYWYLQNLGQGPELLIRYENEEAVDDSQLPKDRFSAERLKGVDSTLKIQPAELGDSAVYLCASSLRAGGDEQYFGPGTRLTVT.

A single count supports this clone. CDR3 sequence reads: CSVGQYRTDTQYF. CDR3 DNA: TGCAGCGTAGGACAGTATAGGACAGATACGCAGTATTTT. The chain is built from TRBV29-1 and TRBJ2-3; perhaps TRBD1 as D (6 bases). Per the germline V gene, CDR1 is SQVTM and CDR2 is ANQGSEA. This CDR3 is 13 amino acids long. Trimming cost V 6 bases and J 3 bases, with 13 bases left between them.

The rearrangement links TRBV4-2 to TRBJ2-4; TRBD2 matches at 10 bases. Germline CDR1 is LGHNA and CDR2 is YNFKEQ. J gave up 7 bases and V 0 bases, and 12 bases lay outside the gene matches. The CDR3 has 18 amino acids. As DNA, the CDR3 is TGTGCCAGCAGCCAAGATGAGGGCCCCGGGACTAGCGCGAACATTCAGTACTTC. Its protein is CASSQDEGPGTSANIQYF.

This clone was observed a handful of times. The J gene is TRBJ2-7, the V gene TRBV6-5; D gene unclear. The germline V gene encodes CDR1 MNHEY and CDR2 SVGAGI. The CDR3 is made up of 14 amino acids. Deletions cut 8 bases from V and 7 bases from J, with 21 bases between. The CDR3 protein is CASATHQSYDEQYF. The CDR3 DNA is TGTGCCAGCGCCACCCATCAGTCTTACGATGAGCAGTACTTC.